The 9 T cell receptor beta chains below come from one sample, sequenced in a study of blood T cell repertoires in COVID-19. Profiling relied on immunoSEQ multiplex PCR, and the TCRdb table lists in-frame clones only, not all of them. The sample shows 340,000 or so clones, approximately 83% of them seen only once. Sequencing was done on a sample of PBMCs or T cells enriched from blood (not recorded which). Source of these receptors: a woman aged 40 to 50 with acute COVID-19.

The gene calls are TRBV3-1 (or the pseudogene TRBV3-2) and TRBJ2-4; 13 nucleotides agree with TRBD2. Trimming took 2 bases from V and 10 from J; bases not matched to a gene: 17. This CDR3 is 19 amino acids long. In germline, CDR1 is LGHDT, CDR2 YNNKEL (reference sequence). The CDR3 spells CASSQRFGLAGDLIPIQYF. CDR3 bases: TGTGCCAGCAGCCAAAGGTTTGGACTAGCGGGAGATCTGATTCCAATTCAGTACTTC.

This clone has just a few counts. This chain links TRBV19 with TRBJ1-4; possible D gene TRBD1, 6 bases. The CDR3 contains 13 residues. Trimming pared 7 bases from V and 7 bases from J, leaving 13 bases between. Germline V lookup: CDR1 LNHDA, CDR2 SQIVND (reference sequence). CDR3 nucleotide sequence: TGTGCCAGTAATCAGGGGACCGGTGAAAAACTGTTTTTT. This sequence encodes CASNQGTGEKLFF. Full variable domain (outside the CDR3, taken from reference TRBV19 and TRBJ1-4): DGGITQSPKYLFRKEGQNVTLSCEQNLNHDAMYWYRQDPGQGLRLIYYSQIVNDFQKGDIAEGYSVSREKKESFPLTVTSAQKNPTAFYLCASNQGTGEKLFFGSGTQLSVL.

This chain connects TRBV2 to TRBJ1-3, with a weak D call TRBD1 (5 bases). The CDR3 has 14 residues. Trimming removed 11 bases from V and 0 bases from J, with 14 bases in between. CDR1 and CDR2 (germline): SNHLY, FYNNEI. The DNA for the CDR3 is TGTGCCTTCAGGGTCCCTAGCTCTGGAAACACCATATATTTT. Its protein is CAFRVPSSGNTIYF.

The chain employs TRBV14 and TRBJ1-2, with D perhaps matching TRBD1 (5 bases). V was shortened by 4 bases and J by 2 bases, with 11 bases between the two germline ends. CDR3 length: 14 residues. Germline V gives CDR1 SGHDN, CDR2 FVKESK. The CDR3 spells CASSLSDKNYGYTF. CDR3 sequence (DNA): TGTGCCAGCAGCCTCTCGGACAAAAACTATGGCTACACCTTC.

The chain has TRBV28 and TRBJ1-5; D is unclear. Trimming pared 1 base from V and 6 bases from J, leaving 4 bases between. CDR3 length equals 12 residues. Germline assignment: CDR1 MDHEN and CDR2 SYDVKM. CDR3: CASSLSPQPQHF. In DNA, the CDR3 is TGTGCCAGCAGTTTATCTCCTCAGCCCCAGCATTTT.

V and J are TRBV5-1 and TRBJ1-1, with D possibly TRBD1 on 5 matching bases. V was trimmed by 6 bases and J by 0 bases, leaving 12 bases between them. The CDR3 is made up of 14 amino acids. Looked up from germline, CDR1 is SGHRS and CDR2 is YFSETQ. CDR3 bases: TGCGCCAGCAAGCAGGGAGGCTTGAACACTGAAGCTTTCTTT. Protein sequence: CASKQGGLNTEAFF.

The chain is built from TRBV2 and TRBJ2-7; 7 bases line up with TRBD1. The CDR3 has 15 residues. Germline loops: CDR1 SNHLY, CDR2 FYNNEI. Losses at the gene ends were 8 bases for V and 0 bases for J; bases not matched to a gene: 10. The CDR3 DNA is TGTGCCAGCGACCAATTGGACAGGAGCTCCTACGAGCAGTACTTC. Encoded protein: CASDQLDRSSYEQYF.

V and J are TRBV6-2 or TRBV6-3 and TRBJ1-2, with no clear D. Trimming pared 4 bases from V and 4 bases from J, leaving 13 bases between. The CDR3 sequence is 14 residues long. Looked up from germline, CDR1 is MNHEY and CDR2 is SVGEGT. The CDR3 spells CASSSFGLAYGYTF. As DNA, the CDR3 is TGTGCCAGCAGTTCCTTTGGACTCGCCTATGGCTACACCTTC.

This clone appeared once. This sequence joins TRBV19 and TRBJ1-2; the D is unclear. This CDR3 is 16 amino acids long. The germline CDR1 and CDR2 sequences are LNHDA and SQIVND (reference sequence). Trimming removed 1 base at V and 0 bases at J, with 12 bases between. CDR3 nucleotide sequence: TGTGCCAGTAGTATAGGGGCTTTTCCGACTAACTATGGCTACACCTTC. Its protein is CASSIGAFPTNYGYTF.